A single sample gave rise to the 10 T cell receptor beta chains below, sequenced in a study of cytomegalovirus exposure and HLA in healthy donors. 13 Jbeta primers and 60 Vbeta primers were used for the PCR. The protocol was immunoSEQ multiplex PCR, while the TCRdb copy is restricted to in-frame clones and leaves out a portion. The sample has 180,000 or so clones, roughly 85% seen once. The sequencing sample was made of PBMCs. Every receptor here comes from a male donor in good health and CMV-seronegative.

V is TRBV5-6 and J is TRBJ1-1, with TRBD1 as a possible D gene (5 bases). The CDR3 covers 14 residues. V lost 0 bases to trimming and J lost 0 bases, with 6 bases between them. Per germline, CDR1 SGHDT and CDR2 YYEEEE. The CDR3 sequence: CASSLGGLNTEAFF. The CDR3, as DNA: TGTGCCAGCAGCTTGGGGGGCTTGAACACTGAAGCTTTCTTT.

As for this clone: At one end the junction does not follow the germline gene, possibly because of a read error. This sequence joins TRBV25-1 and TRBJ2-1; possible D gene TRBD1, 6 bases. The CDR3 consists of 13 residues. CDR1 is MGHDK, CDR2 SYGVNS, per germline. The CDR3 DNA sequence: TGTGCCAGCAGCATTACAGGGATTCCCCACAGGATCTTC. Protein sequence: CASSITGIPHRIF. The full variable domain, its missing parts supplied by reference TRBV25-1 and TRBJ2-1, is EADIYQTPRYLVIGTGKKITLECSQTMGHDKMYWYQQDPGMELHLIHYSYGVNSTEKGDLSSESTVSRIRTEHFPLTLESARPSHTSQYLCASSITGIPHRIFGPGTRLTVL.

The V gene is TRBV6-5, the J gene TRBJ2-5; 8 bases fit TRBD1. The tail of the sequence fits TRBJ2-7 better, so the J call may be wrong. The CDR3 covers 15 residues. Per germline, CDR1 MNHEY and CDR2 SVGAGI. CDR3 protein: CASSTDRVESYEQYF. DNA for the CDR3: TGTGCCAGCAGTACGGACAGGGTAGAATCCTACGAGCAGTACTTC.

The gene calls are TRBV27 and TRBJ1-5, with D possibly matching TRBD1 (6 bases). The germline gives CDR1 MNHEY, CDR2 SMNVEV (reference sequence). This CDR3 has 15 amino acids. Trimming took off 10 bases at V and 2 bases at J, with 18 bases between the two ends. The CDR3 here is CATLQTGSRNQPQHF. As DNA, the CDR3 is TGTGCCACCCTTCAAACAGGGAGCCGCAATCAGCCCCAGCATTTT.

The gene calls are TRBV2 and TRBJ2-5, with 7 bases fitting TRBD2. The CDR3 contains 16 residues. Germline loops: CDR1 SNHLY, CDR2 FYNNEI. The trim removed 1 base at V and 11 bases at J, leaving 16 bases unmatched. The CDR3 nucleotides are TGTGCCAGCAGTGAAGATTGGGACGGGGGGAAAATTGAGCAGTACTTC. Its protein product is CASSEDWDGGKIEQYF. The entire variable domain, with the rest obtained from reference TRBV2 and TRBJ2-5, is as follows: EPEVTQTPSHQVTQMGQEVILRCVPISNHLYFYWYRQILGQKVEFLVSFYNNEISEKSEIFDDQFSVERPDGSNFTLKIRSTKLEDSAMYFCASSEDWDGGKIEQYFGPGTRLLVL.

This chain joins TRBV6-5 and TRBJ2-3, with D possibly matching TRBD2 (6 bases). The V gene's germline CDR1 is MNHEY and CDR2 SVGAGI. The V gene lost 3 bases and the J gene lost 2 bases, with 9 bases spanning the gap. The CDR3 is 14 amino acids. Here the CDR3 reads CASSYGGATDTQYF. CDR3 nucleotide sequence: TGTGCCAGCAGTTATGGCGGGGCCACAGATACGCAGTATTTT.

CDR3 in amino acids: CASSRSGAPGYTF. The DNA of the CDR3 is TGTGCCAGCAGCCGATCAGGGGCTCCTGGCTACACCTTC. The chain carries TRBV5-4 and TRBJ1-2, with TRBD1 as a possible D gene (6 bases). The CDR3 consists of 13 residues. Trimming pared 4 bases from V and 7 bases from J, leaving 14 bases between. Germline CDR1 reads SGHNT; CDR2 reads YYREEE (reference sequence).

The chain recombines TRBV30 with TRBJ1-5; 9 bases agree with TRBD1. CDR3 length equals 16 residues. From germline, CDR1 is GTSNPN and CDR2 SVGIG (reference sequence). J lost 2 bases, V lost 0 bases, and 5 bases had no gene match. This CDR3 reads CAWSVSGQGGNQPQHF. DNA of the CDR3: TGTGCCTGGAGTGTTTCGGGACAGGGCGGCAATCAGCCCCAGCATTTT.

This clone was seen once. The V call is TRBV4-1, the J call TRBJ1-2; D unclear. This CDR3 is 15 amino acids long. Germline V gene data show CDR1 as MGHRA and CDR2 as YSYEKL. Between the trimmed V and J ends, which lost 1 base and 5 bases, there was a span of 14 bases. CDR3 in amino acids: CASSQVGAGEYGYTF. CDR3 DNA: TGCGCCAGCAGCCAAGTGGGTGCGGGCGAGTATGGCTACACCTTC.

V and J are TRBV4-2 and TRBJ2-7; TRBD1 might be the D (7 bases). With 0 bases removed from V and 5 bases from J, the gap between germline ends came to 17 bases. CDR1 and CDR2 (germline): LGHNA, YNFKEQ. The CDR3 has 16 residues. The DNA of the CDR3 is TGTGCCAGCAGCCAAGATACCCAGGGGGGAGTAGACGAGCAGTACTTC. This translates into CASSQDTQGGVDEQYF.